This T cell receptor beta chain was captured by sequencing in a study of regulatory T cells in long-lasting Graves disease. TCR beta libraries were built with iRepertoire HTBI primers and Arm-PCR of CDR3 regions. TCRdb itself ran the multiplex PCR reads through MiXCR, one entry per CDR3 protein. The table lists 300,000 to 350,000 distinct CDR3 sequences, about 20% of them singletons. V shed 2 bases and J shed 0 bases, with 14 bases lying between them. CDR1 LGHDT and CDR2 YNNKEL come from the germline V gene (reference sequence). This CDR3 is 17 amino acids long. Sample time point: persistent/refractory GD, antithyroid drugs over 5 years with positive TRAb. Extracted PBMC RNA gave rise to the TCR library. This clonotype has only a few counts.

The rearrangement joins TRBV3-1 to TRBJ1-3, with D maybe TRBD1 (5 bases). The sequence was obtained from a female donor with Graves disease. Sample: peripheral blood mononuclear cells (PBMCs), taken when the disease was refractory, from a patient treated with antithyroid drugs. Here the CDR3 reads CASSQQGRRVSGNTIYF. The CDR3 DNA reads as TGTGCCAGCAGCCAACAGGGACGGCGGGTCTCTGGAAACACCATATATTTT.